This T cell receptor (beta chain) was captured in a study of T cell repertoires in cytomegalovirus infection. For the study at large: An indication of both CMV infection and matching HLA type came from public TCR beta signatures. The study's findings and limits: Public TCR beta family frequency separated CMV-and-HLA carriers, including in an independent cohort. Ex vivo, HLA-C-restricted CMV-specific TCR beta clonotypes prevailed over the rest of the response.

V was shortened by 5 bases and J by 5 bases, with 16 bases between the two germline ends. The CDR3 sequence is 14 residues long. Germline values: CDR1 DFQATT, CDR2 SNEGSKA (reference sequence). As for this clonotype: No antigen is known for it.

Each CDR3 protein is one row after TCRdb ran MiXCR on the reads. The table includes just over 150,000 distinct CDR3 sequences, around 20% detected once. This receptor was obtained from a human donor in good health (CMV status not recorded). Some clones in this sample may be carry-over from other donors' samples. What was sequenced was PBMCs. The chain combines TRBV20-1 with TRBJ2-1; D may match TRBD1 or TRBD2 (5 bases each). CDR3 bases: TGCAGTGCTTCCTTAGAGAGGGGCCACAATGAGCAGTTCTTC. It yields the protein CSASLERGHNEQFF.